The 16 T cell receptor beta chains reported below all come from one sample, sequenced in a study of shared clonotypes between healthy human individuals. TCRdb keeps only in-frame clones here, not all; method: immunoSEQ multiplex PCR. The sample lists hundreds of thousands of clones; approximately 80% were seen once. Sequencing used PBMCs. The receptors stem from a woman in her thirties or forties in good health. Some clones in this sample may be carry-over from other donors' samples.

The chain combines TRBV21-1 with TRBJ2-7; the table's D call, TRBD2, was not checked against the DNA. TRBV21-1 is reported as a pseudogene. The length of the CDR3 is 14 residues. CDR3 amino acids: CASSKAGGFYEQYF. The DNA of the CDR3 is TGTGCCAGCAGCAAAGCCGGCGGGTTTTACGAGCAGTACTTC.

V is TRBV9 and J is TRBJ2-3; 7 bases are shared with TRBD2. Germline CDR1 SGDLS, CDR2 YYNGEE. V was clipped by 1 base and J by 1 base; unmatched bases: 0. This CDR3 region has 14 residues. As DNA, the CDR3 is TGTGCCAGCAGCGTACTAGCGGGCACAGATACGCAGTATTTT. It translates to CASSVLAGTDTQYF.

This chain's CDR3 is CASSPSGERSYEQYF. The CDR3 nucleotides read TGTGCCAGCAGCCCTAGCGGCGAGAGGTCCTACGAGCAGTACTTC. The gene calls are TRBV21-1 and TRBJ2-7; TRBD2, the D gene given by the table, was not confirmed from the DNA. TRBV21-1 is listed as a pseudogene. The CDR3 runs to 15 residues.

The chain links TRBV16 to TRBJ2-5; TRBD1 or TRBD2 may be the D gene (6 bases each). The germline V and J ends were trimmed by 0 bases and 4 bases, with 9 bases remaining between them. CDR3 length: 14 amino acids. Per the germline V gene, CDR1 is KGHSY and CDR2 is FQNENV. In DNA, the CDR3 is TGTGCCAGCAGCCAATCGTCGGGGGCAGAGACCCAGTACTTC. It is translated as CASSQSSGAETQYF.

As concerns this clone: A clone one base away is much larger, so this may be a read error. CDR3: CDSSWRRADTQYF. The CDR3 bases are TGTGACAGCAGCTGGAGGAGAGCAGATACGCAGTATTTT. V is TRBV7-9 and J is TRBJ2-3, with D possibly matching TRBD2 (5 bases). The CDR3 is 13 residues long. Germline CDR1 SEHNR, CDR2 FQNEAQ (reference sequence). Full variable domain (missing parts from reference TRBV7-9 and TRBJ2-3): DTGVSQNPRHKITKRGQNVTFRCDPISEHNRLYWYRQTLGQGPEFLTYFQNEAQLEKSRLLSDRFSAERPKGSFSTLEIQRTEQGDSAMYLCDSSWRRADTQYFGPGTRLTVL.

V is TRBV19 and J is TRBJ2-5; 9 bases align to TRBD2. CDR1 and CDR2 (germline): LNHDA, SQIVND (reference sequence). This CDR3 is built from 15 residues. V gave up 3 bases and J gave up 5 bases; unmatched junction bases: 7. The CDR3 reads CASSILLAGLETQYF. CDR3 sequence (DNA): TGTGCCAGTAGTATCTTGCTAGCGGGACTGGAGACCCAGTACTTC.

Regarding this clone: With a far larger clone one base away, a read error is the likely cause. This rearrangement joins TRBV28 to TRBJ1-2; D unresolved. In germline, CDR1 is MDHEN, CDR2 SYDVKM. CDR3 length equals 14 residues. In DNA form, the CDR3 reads TGTGTCAGCAGTTCTTCCCCTCTTAACTATGGCTACACCTTC. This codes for CVSSSSPLNYGYTF.

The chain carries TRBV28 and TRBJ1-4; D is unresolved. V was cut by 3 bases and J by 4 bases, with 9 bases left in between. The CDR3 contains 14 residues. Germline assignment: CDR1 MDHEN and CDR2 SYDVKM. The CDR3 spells CASSLWAFNEKLFF. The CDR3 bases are TGTGCCAGCAGTTTGTGGGCTTTTAATGAAAAACTGTTTTTT. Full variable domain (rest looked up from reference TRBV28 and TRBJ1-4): DVKVTQSSRYLVKRTGEKVFLECVQDMDHENMFWYRQDPGLGLRLIYFSYDVKMKEKGDIPEGYSVSREKKERFSLILESASTNQTSMYLCASSLWAFNEKLFFGSGTQLSVL.

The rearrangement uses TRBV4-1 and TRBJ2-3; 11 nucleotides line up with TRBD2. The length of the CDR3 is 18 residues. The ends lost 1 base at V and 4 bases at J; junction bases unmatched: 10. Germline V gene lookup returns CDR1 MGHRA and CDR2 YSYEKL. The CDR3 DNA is TGCGCCAGCAGCCAAGCGGGGGTAGCGGGAGGGAGGGCAGATACGCAGTATTTT. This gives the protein CASSQAGVAGGRADTQYF.

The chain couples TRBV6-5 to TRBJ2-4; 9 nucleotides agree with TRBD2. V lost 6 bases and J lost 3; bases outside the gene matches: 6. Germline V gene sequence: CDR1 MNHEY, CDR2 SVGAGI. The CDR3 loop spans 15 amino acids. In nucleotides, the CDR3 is TGTGCCAGCAGCTCCCCGACTAGCGGCAAAAACATTCAGTACTTC. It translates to CASSSPTSGKNIQYF.

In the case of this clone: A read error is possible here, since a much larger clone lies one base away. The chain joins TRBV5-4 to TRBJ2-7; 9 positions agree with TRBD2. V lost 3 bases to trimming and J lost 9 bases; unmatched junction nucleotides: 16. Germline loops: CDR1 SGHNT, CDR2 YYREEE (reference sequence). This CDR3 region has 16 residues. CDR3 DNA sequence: TGTGCCAGCAGCTCAGCAATAGCGGGAGCAAGGGCGGGGCAGTACTTC. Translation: CASSSAIAGARAGQYF.

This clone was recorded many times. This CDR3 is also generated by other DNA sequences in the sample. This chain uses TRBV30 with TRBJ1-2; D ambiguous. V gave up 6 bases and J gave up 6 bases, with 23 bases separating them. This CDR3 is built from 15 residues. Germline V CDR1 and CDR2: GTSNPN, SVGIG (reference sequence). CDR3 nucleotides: TGTGCCTGCCTCTGGGGTTCCGGGGAAGTCCATGGCTACACCTTC. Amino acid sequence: CACLWGSGEVHGYTF.

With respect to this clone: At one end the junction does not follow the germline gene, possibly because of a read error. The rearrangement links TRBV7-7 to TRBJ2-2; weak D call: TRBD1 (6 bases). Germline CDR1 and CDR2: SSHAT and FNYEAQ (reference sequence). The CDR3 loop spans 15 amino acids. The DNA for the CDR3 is TGTGCTAGCAGCTTAACTGCAGGGGTCACCGGGGAGCTGTTTTTT. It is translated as CASSLTAGVTGELFF.

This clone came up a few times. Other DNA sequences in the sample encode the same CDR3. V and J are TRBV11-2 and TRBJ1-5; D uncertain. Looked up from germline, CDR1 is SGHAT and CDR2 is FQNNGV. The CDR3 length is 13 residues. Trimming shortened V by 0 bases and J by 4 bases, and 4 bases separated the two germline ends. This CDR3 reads CASSLDRNQPQHF. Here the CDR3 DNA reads TGTGCCAGCAGCTTAGATCGGAATCAGCCCCAGCATTTT.

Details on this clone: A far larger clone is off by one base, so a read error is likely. As DNA, the CDR3 is TGTGCCAGCAGCCTAGATCGGGCAAGGTTAACTGAAGCTTTCTTT. Its translation is CASSLDRARLTEAFF. J is TRBJ1-1 and V is TRBV4-2; D gene uncertain. Germline V CDR1 and CDR2: LGHNA, YNFKEQ. This CDR3 spans 15 amino acids. Trimming stripped 4 bases from V and 5 bases from J, with 17 bases between.

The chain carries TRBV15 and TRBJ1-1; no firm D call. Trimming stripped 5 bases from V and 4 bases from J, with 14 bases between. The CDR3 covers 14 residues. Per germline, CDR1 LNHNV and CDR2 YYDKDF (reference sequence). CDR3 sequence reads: CATSRGGSLTEAFF. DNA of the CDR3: TGTGCCACCAGCCGGGGTGGTAGTCTCACTGAAGCTTTCTTT.